Detailed here is one T cell receptor beta chain. These data belong to a study of OX40 agonist ivuxolimab in advanced cancers. Germline V lookup: CDR1 MDHEN, CDR2 SYDVKM. With 5 bases removed from V and 0 bases from J, the gap between germline ends came to 11 bases. This CDR3 is 14 amino acids long. Using immunoSEQ multiplex PCR, the repertoire was profiled, and TCRdb retains in-frame clones only, with some absent. The sample lists fewer than 75,000 clones, 87% occurring once. The source is an adult with an advanced solid tumor such as melanoma, head and neck, liver or kidney cancer. The input for sequencing was CD4+ or CD8+ T cells sorted from blood, taken in a trial of the OX40 agonist ivuxolimab. The chain employs TRBV28 and TRBJ2-7; D is unresolved. DNA for the CDR3: TGTGCCAGCAGTCGGGTCAGGAGCTCCTACGAGCAGTACTTC. Its translation is CASSRVRSSYEQYF.